This T cell receptor beta chain was sequenced for a study of T cells in Graves' hyperthyroidism and ophthalmopathy. Amplification of TCR beta CDR3 regions was performed using RNA transcripts as template. Researchers ran a first-round RT-PCR on the TCR CDR3 using the HTBI primer set. From the multiplex PCR reads, TCRdb called clonotypes with MiXCR, one entry per CDR3 protein. The table lists about 260,000 distinct CDR3 sequences, less than 30% of them singletons. Clinical symptoms, serum thyroxine and TRAb, thyroid ultrasound and orbital computed tomography were used for the diagnoses. The TCR was taken from a man aged 35 to 55 with Graves' hyperthyroidism that later progressed to Graves' ophthalmopathy. The specimen sequenced was blood.

CDR3 DNA: TGTGCCAGCACTCAGCAGCGGGAGTATTACGAGCAGTACTTC. Translated: CASTQQREYYEQYF. The J gene is TRBJ2-7, the V gene TRBV6-2 or TRBV6-3; TRBD2 matches 8 bases. Per germline, CDR1 MNHEY and CDR2 SVGEGT. The V segment lost 7 bases and the J segment 4 bases; nucleotides outside the gene matches: 9. The CDR3 is made up of 14 amino acids.